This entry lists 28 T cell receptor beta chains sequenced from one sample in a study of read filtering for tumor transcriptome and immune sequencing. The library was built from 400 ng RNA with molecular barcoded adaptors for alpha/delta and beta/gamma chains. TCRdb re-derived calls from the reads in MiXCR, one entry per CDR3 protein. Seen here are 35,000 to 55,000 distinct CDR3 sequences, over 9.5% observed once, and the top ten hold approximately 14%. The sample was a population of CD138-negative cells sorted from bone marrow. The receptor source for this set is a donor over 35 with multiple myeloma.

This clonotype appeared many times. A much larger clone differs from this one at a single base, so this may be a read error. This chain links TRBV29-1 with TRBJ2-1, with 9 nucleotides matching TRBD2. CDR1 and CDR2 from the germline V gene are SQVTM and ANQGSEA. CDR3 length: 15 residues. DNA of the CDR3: TGCAGCGTTGAAGGCGGGAGGGCCTCCTACAATGGGCAGTTCTTC. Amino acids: CSVEGGRASYNGQFF.

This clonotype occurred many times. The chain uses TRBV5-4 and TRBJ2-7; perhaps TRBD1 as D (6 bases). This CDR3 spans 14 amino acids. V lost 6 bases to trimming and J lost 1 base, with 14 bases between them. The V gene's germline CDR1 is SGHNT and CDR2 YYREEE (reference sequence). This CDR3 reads CASTRDKRSYEQYF. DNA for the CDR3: TGTGCCAGCACCCGGGACAAGCGGTCCTACGAGCAGTACTTC.

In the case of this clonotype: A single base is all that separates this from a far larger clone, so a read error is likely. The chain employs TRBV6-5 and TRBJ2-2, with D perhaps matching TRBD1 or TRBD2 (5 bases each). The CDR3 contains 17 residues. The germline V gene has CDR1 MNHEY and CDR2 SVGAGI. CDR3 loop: CASISGRVDKDSGELLF. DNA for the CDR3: TGTGCCAGCATTTCCGGCAGGGTGGACAAGGACTCCGGGGAGCTGCTTTTT.

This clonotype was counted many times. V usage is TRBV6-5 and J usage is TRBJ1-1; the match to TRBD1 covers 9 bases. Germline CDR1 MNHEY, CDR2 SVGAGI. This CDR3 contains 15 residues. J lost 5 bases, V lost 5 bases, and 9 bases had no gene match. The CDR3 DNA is TGTGCCAGCAGTAGAGGGACAGGGAGGGGTACTGAAGCTTTCTTT. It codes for CASSRGTGRGTEAFF.

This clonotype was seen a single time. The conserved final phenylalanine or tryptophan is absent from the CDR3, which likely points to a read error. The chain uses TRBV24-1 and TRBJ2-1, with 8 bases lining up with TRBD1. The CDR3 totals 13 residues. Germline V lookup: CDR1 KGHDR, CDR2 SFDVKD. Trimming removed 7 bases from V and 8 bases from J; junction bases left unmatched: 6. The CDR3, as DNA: TGTGCCACCAGCGTTACAGGGGGTCATGAGCAGTTCCTC. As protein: CATSVTGGHEQFL.

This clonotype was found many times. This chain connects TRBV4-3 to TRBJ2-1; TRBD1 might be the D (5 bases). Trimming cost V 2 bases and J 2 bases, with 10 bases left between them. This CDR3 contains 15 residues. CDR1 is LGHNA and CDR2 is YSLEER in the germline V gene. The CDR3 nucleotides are TGCGCCAGCAGCCAAAGGGGAACTCCCTACAATGAGCAGTTCTTC. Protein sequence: CASSQRGTPYNEQFF.

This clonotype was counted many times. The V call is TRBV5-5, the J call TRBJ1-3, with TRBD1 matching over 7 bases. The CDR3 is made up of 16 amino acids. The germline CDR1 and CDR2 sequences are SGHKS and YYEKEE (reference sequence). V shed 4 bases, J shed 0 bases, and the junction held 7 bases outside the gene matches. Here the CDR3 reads CASSAQGLLSGNTIYF. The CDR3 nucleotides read TGTGCCAGCAGCGCACAGGGGCTTCTCTCTGGAAACACCATATATTTT. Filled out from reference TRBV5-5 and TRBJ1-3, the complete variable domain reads DAGVTQSPTHLIKTRGQQVTLRCSPISGHKSVSWYQQVLGQGPQFIFQYYEKEERGRGNFPDRFSARQFPNYSSELNVNALLLGDSALYLCASSAQGLLSGNTIYFGEGSWLTVV.

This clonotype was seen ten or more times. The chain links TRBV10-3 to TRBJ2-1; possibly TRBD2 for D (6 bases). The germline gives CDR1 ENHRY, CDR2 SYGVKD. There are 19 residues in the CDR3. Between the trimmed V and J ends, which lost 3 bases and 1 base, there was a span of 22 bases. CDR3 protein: CAISDTLGGTARSYNEQFF. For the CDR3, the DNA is TGTGCCATCAGTGACACCCTAGGCGGGACGGCGAGGTCCTACAATGAGCAGTTCTTC.

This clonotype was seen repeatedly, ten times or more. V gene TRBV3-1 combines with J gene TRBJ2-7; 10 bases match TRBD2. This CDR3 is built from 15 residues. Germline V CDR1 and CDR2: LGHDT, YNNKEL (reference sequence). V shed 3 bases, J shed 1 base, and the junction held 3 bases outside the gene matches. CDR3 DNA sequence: TGTGCCAGCAGCCAGTGGACTAGCGGTTCCTACGAGCAGTACTTC. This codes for CASSQWTSGSYEQYF.

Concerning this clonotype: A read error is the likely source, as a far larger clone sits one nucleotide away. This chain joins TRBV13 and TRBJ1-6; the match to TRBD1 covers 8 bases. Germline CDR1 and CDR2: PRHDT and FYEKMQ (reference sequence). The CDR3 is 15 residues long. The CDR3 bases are TGTGCCAGCAGCGAGCAGGGGGCGCGGGGCACTGAAGCTTCCTTT. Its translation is CASSEQGARGTEASF.

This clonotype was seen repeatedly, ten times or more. The CDR3: CASSPLFSTGTAYEQYF. CDR3 nucleotide sequence: TGCGCCAGCAGCCCACTTTTTTCAACCGGGACAGCCTACGAGCAGTACTTC. The rearrangement links TRBV4-3 to TRBJ2-7; 7 bases are a match to TRBD1. The length of the CDR3 is 17 residues. V shed 4 bases, J shed 2 bases, and the junction held 14 bases outside the gene matches. From germline, CDR1 is LGHNA and CDR2 YSLEER.

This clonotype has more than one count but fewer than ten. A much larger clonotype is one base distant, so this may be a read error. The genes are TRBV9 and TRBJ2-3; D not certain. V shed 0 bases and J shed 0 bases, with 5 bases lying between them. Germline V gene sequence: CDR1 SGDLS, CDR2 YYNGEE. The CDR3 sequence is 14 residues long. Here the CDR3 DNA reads TGTGCCAGCAGCGTAGTGGGAAGCACAGATACGCAGTATTTT. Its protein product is CASSVVGSTDTQYF.

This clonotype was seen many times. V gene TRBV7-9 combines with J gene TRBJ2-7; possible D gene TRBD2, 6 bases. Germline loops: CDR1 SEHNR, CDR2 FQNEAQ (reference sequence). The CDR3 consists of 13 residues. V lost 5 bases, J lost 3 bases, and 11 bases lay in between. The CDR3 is CASSDGGLYEQYF. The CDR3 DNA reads TGTGCCAGCAGCGACGGAGGGCTCTACGAGCAGTACTTC.

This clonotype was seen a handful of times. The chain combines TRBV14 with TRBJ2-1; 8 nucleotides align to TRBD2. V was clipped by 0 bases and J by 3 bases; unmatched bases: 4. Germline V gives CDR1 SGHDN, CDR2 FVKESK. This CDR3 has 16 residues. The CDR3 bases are TGTGCCAGCAGCCAAGAAGGGCTAGCGGGCTACAATGAGCAGTTCTTC. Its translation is CASSQEGLAGYNEQFF.

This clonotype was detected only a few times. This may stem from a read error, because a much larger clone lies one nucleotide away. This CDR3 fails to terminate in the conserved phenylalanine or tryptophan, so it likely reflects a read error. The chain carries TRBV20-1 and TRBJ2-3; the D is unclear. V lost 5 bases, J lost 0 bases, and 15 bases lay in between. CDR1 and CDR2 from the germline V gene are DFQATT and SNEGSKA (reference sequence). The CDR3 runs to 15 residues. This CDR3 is CSAGKVAASTDTQYL. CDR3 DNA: TGCAGTGCTGGCAAAGTGGCGGCTAGCACAGATACGCAGTATCTT.

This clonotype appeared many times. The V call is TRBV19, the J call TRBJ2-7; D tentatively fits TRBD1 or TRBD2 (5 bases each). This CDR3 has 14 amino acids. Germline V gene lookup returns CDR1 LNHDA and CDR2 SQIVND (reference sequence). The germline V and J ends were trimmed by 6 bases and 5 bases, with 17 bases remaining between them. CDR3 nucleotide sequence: TGTGCCAGTAGCCCCAATGAGGGGCTGAACGAGCAGTACTTC. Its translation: CASSPNEGLNEQYF.

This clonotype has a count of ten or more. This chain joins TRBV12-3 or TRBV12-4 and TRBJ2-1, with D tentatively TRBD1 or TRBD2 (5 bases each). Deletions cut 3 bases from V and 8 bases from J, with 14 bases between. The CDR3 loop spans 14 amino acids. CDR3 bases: TGTGCCAGCAGTTTGGACATCCTGGGGGATGAGCAGTTCTTC. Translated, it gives CASSLDILGDEQFF.

CDR3 in amino acids: CASTHKQESSSYEQYF. The CDR3 nucleotides are TGTGCCAGCACACACAAACAGGAGTCGAGCTCCTACGAGCAGTACTTC. The genes are TRBV7-4 and TRBJ2-7, with D possibly TRBD1 on 5 matching bases. Per the germline V gene, CDR1 is SGHVT and CDR2 is SQSDAQ. Between the trimmed V and J ends, which lost 7 bases and 0 bases, there was a span of 19 bases. The CDR3 consists of 16 residues.

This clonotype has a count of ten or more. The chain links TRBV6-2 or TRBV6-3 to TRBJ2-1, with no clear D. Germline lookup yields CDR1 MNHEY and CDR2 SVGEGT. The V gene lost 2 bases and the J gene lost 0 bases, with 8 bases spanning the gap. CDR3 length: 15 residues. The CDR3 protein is CASSYGLSSYNEQFF. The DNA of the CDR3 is TGTGCCAGCAGTTACGGGCTTAGCTCCTACAATGAGCAGTTCTTC.

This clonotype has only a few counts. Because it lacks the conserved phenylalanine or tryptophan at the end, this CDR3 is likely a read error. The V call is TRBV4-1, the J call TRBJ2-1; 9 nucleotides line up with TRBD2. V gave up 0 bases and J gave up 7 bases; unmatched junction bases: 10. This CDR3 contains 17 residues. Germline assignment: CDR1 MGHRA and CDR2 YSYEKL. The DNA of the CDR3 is TGCGCCAGCAGCCAAGATGAGGGCGGGAGGGCCGGAAATGAGCAGTTCCTC. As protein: CASSQDEGGRAGNEQFL.

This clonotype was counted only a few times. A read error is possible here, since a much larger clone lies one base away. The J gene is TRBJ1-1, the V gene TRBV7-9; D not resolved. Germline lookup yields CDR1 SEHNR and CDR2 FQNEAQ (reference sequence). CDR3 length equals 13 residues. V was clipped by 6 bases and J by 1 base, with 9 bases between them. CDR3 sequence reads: CASRVWRNTEAFF. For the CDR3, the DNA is TGTGCCAGCAGAGTGTGGAGGAACACTGAAGCTTTCTTT. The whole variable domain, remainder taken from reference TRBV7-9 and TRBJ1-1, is DTGVSQNPRHKITKRGQNVTFRCDPISEHNRLYWYRQTLGQGPEFLTYFQNEAQLEKSRLLSDRFSAERPKGSFSTLEIQRTEQGDSAMYLCASRVWRNTEAFFGQGTRLTVV.

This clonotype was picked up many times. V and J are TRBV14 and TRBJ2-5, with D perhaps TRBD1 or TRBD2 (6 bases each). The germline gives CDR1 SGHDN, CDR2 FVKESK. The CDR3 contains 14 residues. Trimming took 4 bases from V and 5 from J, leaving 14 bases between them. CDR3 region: CASSRGGTVETQYF. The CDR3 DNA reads TGTGCCAGCAGCCGAGGGGGGACGGTGGAGACCCAGTACTTC.

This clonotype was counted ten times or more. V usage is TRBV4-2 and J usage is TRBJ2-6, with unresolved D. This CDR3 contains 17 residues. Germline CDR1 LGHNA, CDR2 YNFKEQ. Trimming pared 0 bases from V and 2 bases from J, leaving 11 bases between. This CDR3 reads CASSQEGMHAGANVLTF. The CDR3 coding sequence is TGTGCCAGCAGCCAAGAGGGGATGCACGCTGGGGCCAACGTCCTGACTTTC.

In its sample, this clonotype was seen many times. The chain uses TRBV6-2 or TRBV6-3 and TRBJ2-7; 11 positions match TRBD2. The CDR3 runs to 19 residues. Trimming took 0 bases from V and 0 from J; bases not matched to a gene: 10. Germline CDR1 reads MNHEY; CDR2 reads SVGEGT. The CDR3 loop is CASSYSNLAGGSISYEQYF. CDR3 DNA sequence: TGTGCCAGCAGTTACTCGAATCTAGCGGGAGGTTCGATCTCCTACGAGCAGTACTTC.

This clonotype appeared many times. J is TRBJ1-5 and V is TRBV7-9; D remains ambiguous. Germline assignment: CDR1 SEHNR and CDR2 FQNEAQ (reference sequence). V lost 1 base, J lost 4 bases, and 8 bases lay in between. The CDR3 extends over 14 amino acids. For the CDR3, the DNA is TGTGCCAGCAGCTTAGTAGGAGGGAATCAGCCCCAGCATTTT. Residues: CASSLVGGNQPQHF.

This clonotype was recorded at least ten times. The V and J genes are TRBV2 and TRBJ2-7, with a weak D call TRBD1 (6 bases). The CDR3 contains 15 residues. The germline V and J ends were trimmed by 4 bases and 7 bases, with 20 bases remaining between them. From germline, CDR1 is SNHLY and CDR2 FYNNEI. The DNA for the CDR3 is TGTGCCAGCAGTGGAGGGGGAGCCTCACCGGGGGAGCAGTACTTC. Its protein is CASSGGGASPGEQYF.

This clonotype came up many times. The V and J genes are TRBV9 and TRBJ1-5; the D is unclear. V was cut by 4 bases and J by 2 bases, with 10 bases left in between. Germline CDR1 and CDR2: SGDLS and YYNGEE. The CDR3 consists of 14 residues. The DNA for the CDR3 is TGTGCCAGCAGCCGGGAGGTCGGCAATCAGCCCCAGCATTTT. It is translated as CASSREVGNQPQHF.

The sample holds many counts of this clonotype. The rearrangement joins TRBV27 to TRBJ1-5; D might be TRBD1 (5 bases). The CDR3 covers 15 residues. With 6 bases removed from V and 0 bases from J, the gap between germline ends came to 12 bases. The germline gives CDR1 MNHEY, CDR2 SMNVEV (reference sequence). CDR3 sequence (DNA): TGTGCCAGCAGGGCCGGGACCGCTAGCAATCAGCCCCAGCATTTT. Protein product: CASRAGTASNQPQHF.